This T cell receptor beta chain was profiled in a study of control samples from healthy donors and cancer patients. Here immunoSEQ multiplex PCR was the method, and the copy in TCRdb shows in-frame clones only, minus some. The table lists 45,000 or so clones, 80% to 90% of them singletons. V was clipped by 3 bases and J by 2 bases; unmatched bases: 7. The CDR3 has 16 residues. The germline gives CDR1 LNHDA, CDR2 SQIVND (reference sequence). The source of this sequence is a woman aged 55-75 years with lung cancer. The chain joins TRBV19 to TRBJ1-5, with 7 bases lining up with TRBD1. The sequenced material came from PBMCs. CDR3 sequence: CASSIYRGFGNQPQHF. The CDR3, as DNA: TGTGCCAGTAGTATTTACAGGGGATTTGGCAATCAGCCCCAGCATTTT.